Sequencing of this T cell receptor beta chain was carried out in a study of T cells in localized non-small cell lung cancer. TCRdb's table, derived via immunoSEQ multiplex PCR, lists solely in-frame clones and lacks some. Among 45,000 to 60,000 clones listed, roughly 90% were seen once. V lost 4 bases and J lost 2, with 11 bases in between. Looked up from germline, CDR1 is SGHRS and CDR2 is YFSETQ. This CDR3 contains 14 residues. The chain has TRBV5-1 and TRBJ2-3; possible D gene TRBD2, 5 bases. This sample comprised peripheral blood, obtained before any cancer treatment. The receptor was derived from a woman aged 35-75 years with stage I lung adenocarcinoma. CDR3 DNA sequence: TGCGCCAGCAGCCGCGGACTTTCCACAGATACGCAGTATTTT. It encodes CASSRGLSTDTQYF.